Listed here are 8 T cell receptor beta chains from one sample, sequenced in a study of control samples from healthy donors and cancer patients. TCRdb keeps only in-frame clones here, not all; method: immunoSEQ multiplex PCR. The sample holds 10,000 to 15,000 clones, 90% to 95% seen once. The sequenced material came from PBMCs. The source of these receptors is an elderly man with lung cancer.

J is TRBJ2-7 and V is TRBV12-3 or TRBV12-4, with D tentatively TRBD1 (5 bases). CDR3 length: 13 amino acids. V lost 6 bases and J lost 3, with 12 bases in between. DNA of the CDR3: TGTGCCAGCAGAATGACAGAGTTCTACGAGCAGTACTTC. It translates to CASRMTEFYEQYF.

V gene TRBV5-6 combines with J gene TRBJ2-3; D perhaps matches TRBD1 (5 bases). The CDR3 totals 13 residues. The germline V gene has CDR1 SGHDT and CDR2 YYEEEE. V was trimmed by 5 bases and J by 12 bases, leaving 19 bases between them. Here the CDR3 DNA reads TGTGCCAGCAGGATGGTTAATGGGGCCCCCCAGTATTTT. Translation gives CASRMVNGAPQYF.

This chain joins TRBV5-1 and TRBJ1-1, with D unclear. V was clipped by 2 bases and J by 1 base, with 6 bases between them. The CDR3 has 13 amino acids. The V gene's germline CDR1 is SGHRS and CDR2 YFSETQ. The CDR3 spells CASSFQENTEAFF. CDR3 sequence (DNA): TGCGCCAGCAGCTTCCAAGAGAACACTGAAGCTTTCTTT.

The V and J genes are TRBV6-5 and TRBJ2-7; 7 bases line up with TRBD2. Germline CDR1 MNHEY, CDR2 SVGAGI. CDR3 length: 15 amino acids. V lost 4 bases and J lost 3; bases outside the gene matches: 9. The DNA of the CDR3 is TGTGCCAGCAGTTTTTTAGCGGGTATTTTCTACGAGCAGTACGTC. Residues: CASSFLAGIFYEQYV.

J is TRBJ2-2 and V is TRBV5-1, with TRBD2 as a possible D gene (5 bases). Germline CDR1 SGHRS, CDR2 YFSETQ. The CDR3 covers 16 residues. V dropped 4 bases and J dropped 0 bases, with 13 bases sitting between them. This CDR3 is CASSGGSSANTGELFF. The CDR3 bases are TGCGCCAGCAGCGGAGGATCTTCCGCGAACACCGGGGAGCTGTTTTTT. The variable domain in full, with the rest retrieved from reference TRBV5-1 and TRBJ2-2, is KAGVTQTPRYLIKTRGQQVTLSCSPISGHRSVSWYQQTPGQGLQFLFEYFSETQRNKGNFPGRFSGRQFSNSRSEMNVSTLELGDSALYLCASSGGSSANTGELFFGEGSRLTVL.

The V and J genes are TRBV28 and TRBJ1-2; the D gene is possibly TRBD1 (6 bases). Germline CDR1 reads MDHEN; CDR2 reads SYDVKM. This CDR3 region has 10 residues. The V end was cut by 8 bases, the J end by 7 bases, with 8 bases between. DNA for the CDR3: TGTGCCAGCGAAGGGGGTGGCTACACCTTC. It codes for CASEGGGYTF.

This clone was detected only a few times. This chain connects TRBV19 to TRBJ1-1; 7 bases match TRBD1. V lost 3 bases and J lost 2; bases outside the gene matches: 3. The CDR3 runs to 14 residues. From germline, CDR1 is LNHDA and CDR2 SQIVND (reference sequence). CDR3 region: CASSITGVNTEAFF. In nucleotides, the CDR3 is TGTGCCAGTAGTATTACAGGGGTAAACACTGAAGCTTTCTTT.

This clone was seen a single time. V gene TRBV6-5 combines with J gene TRBJ1-1, with 8 positions matching TRBD1. Looked up from germline, CDR1 is MNHEY and CDR2 is SVGAGI. Trimming removed 6 bases from V and 8 bases from J; junction bases left unmatched: 2. This CDR3 has 11 residues. The CDR3 DNA sequence: TGTGCCAGCAGACGGGACAGGGAAGCTTTCTTT. This sequence encodes CASRRDREAFF.